Listed below are T cell receptor beta chains from one sample, sequenced in a study of blood T cell repertoires in COVID-19. Profiled with immunoSEQ multiplex PCR; TCRdb holds only in-frame clones, not every one. The table has 240,000 or so clones, approximately 90% seen once. What was sequenced was PBMCs or T cells enriched from blood (not recorded which). These receptors all come from a man in his fifties who had been exposed to COVID-19. Both conserved end residues are trimmed from each CDR3. The order of the fields is V gene, J gene, clone size, CDR3 protein. Size values are once, few and many counts, or a class for expanded clones, and some rows have none.

v_gene: TRBV3-1/TRBV3-2; j_gene: TRBJ1-3; abundance: few; CDR3aa: ASSETHSGNTIY
v_gene: TRBV28; j_gene: TRBJ1-2; abundance: -; CDR3aa: ASSLWSQGSRGGYT
v_gene: TRBV10-3; j_gene: TRBJ1-4; abundance: -; CDR3aa: AISETGSLLNEKLF
v_gene: TRBV7-9; j_gene: TRBJ2-2; abundance: -; CDR3aa: ASSHYRGRAGELF
v_gene: TRBV6-5; j_gene: TRBJ1-2; abundance: -; CDR3aa: ASTLGGGSYGYT
v_gene: TRBV28; j_gene: TRBJ1-5; abundance: -; CDR3aa: ASLAGNQPQH
v_gene: TRBV2; j_gene: TRBJ1-4; abundance: -; CDR3aa: ASRTGTSNEKLF
v_gene: TRBV6-1; j_gene: TRBJ1-2; abundance: -; CDR3aa: ASSEGPTYNYGYT
v_gene: TRBV5-1; j_gene: TRBJ1-4; abundance: -; CDR3aa: ASSYGTVNEKLF
v_gene: TRBV7-3; j_gene: TRBJ2-2; abundance: -; CDR3aa: ASSSKRGQPNTGELF
v_gene: TRBV3-1/TRBV3-2; j_gene: TRBJ1-4; abundance: -; CDR3aa: ASSQDPGGAAATNEKLF
v_gene: TRBV7-6; j_gene: TRBJ1-6; abundance: -; CDR3aa: ASSFMTGDNSPLH
v_gene: TRBV10-1; j_gene: TRBJ1-2; abundance: -; CDR3aa: ASSEFTGGGYT
v_gene: TRBV10-3; j_gene: TRBJ1-5; abundance: -; CDR3aa: AISDRGLEQPQH
v_gene: TRBV24-1; j_gene: TRBJ2-5; abundance: -; CDR3aa: ATMGPGRETQY
v_gene: TRBV7-2; j_gene: TRBJ1-6; abundance: -; CDR3aa: ASSPGNRDYNSPLH
v_gene: TRBV5-1; j_gene: TRBJ1-5; abundance: -; CDR3aa: ASSVQGSPGQPQH
v_gene: TRBV25-1; j_gene: TRBJ1-1; abundance: -; CDR3aa: ASSEGQGDTEAF
v_gene: TRBV18; j_gene: TRBJ1-5; abundance: -; CDR3aa: ASSPPAQGALSNQPQH
v_gene: TRBV14; j_gene: TRBJ2-5; abundance: -; CDR3aa: ASSQDWGQGLQETQY
v_gene: TRBV3-1/TRBV3-2; j_gene: TRBJ2-1; abundance: -; CDR3aa: ASSQVVGNNEQF
v_gene: TRBV18; j_gene: TRBJ1-2; abundance: few; CDR3aa: ASSPASEDYGYT
v_gene: TRBV18; j_gene: TRBJ1-1; abundance: -; CDR3aa: ASSPSGGNTEAF
v_gene: TRBV4-1; j_gene: TRBJ2-1; abundance: -; CDR3aa: ASSLPDGVPKVEQF
v_gene: TRBV29-1; j_gene: TRBJ1-1; abundance: -; CDR3aa: SVEFGGNTEAF